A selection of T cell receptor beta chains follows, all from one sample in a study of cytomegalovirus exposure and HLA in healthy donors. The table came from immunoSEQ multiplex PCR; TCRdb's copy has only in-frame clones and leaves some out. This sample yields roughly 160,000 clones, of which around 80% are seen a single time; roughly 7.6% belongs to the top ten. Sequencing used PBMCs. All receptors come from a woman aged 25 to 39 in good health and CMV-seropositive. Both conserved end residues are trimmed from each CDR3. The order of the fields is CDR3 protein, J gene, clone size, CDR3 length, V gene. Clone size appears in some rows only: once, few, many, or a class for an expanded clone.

ASSLVELMAGMGGYT,TRBJ1-2,few,15,TRBV7-9
ASRRQGSSTDTQY,TRBJ2-3,-,13,TRBV6-5
ASSLRGGANYGYT,TRBJ1-2,few,13,TRBV5-1
ATLSTTNYGYT,TRBJ1-2,-,11,TRBV28
AARTANTGELF,TRBJ2-2,once,11,TRBV27
ASSFHPGQGAYEQY,-,-,14,TRBV28
ASSSQTGNQPQH,TRBJ1-5,-,12,TRBV7-8
ASSATDREGTEAF,TRBJ1-1,-,13,TRBV9
ATRRGQGYEQY,TRBJ2-7,once,11,TRBV19
ASRHASGTGPYEQY,TRBJ2-7,-,14,TRBV4-1
ASRQGDEQF,TRBJ2-1,-,9,TRBV7-6
ASSATGGGYT,TRBJ1-2,-,10,TRBV7-3
ASSEGLAGVDTQY,TRBJ2-3,-,13,TRBV6-4
ASSLSTHTEAF,TRBJ1-1,-,11,TRBV11-1
ASNSGGLNSPLH,TRBJ1-6,-,12,TRBV6-5
ASSQLTGAGETQY,TRBJ2-5,-,13,TRBV5-8
ASSLGGQEY,TRBJ2-4,-,9,TRBV7-9
ASSLDGGSPLH,TRBJ1-6,-,11,TRBV11-2
ASSPLSVSTQY,TRBJ2-5,-,11,TRBV18
ASSQTRGGPGGQY,TRBJ2-5,-,13,TRBV5-1
SYGAGFDEQY,TRBJ2-7,-,10,TRBV29-1
ASSFQEGYNSPLH,TRBJ1-6,-,13,TRBV5-4
ASSHGRGSGANVLT,TRBJ2-6,-,14,TRBV4-1
ASSPEGGGYGYT,TRBJ1-2,once,12,TRBV5-1
ASSPTLTLPGPAYEQY,TRBJ2-7,-,16,TRBV18
ASSLFDGGKH,TRBJ1-5,-,10,TRBV28
ASSLTGGSYNEQF,TRBJ2-1,-,13,TRBV7-8
ASSLGSHNEQF,TRBJ2-1,few,11,TRBV6-6
ASSLGTELYTEAF,TRBJ1-1,-,13,TRBV7-9
ASSFRGSYGYT,TRBJ1-2,-,11,TRBV28
ASSEAGSSYEQY,TRBJ2-7,-,12,TRBV6-1
ASSSPRGVGAF,TRBJ1-1,-,11,TRBV6-5
ASSNGTYSYEQY,TRBJ2-7,-,12,TRBV23-1
ASSSQGAGELF,TRBJ2-2,-,11,TRBV5-1
ASSDLAASSYNEQF,TRBJ2-1,-,14,TRBV6-4
ASSWGLAGGNEQF,TRBJ2-1,-,13,TRBV5-1
ASSLIAGGQETQY,TRBJ2-5,-,13,TRBV5-1
ASSLGVRGGEKLF,TRBJ1-4,-,13,TRBV7-2
AWSTGSYSNQPQH,TRBJ1-5,-,13,TRBV30
ASSIDSQSSYEQY,TRBJ2-7,-,13,TRBV19
AWSWRGAGANVLT,TRBJ2-6,few,13,TRBV30
ATSRVPGSNQPQH,TRBJ1-5,-,13,TRBV15
ASRAGDVNTGELF,TRBJ2-2,-,13,TRBV9
ASSVDPTVNYGYT,TRBJ1-2,once,13,TRBV9
SVEDPHRTSYNEQF,TRBJ2-1,-,14,TRBV29-1
ASTRKTGYEQY,TRBJ2-7,-,11,TRBV5-1
ASSYTDNTEAF,TRBJ1-1,once,11,TRBV5-8
ASAPGSQETQY,TRBJ2-5,-,11,TRBV9
ASSVSGTSGGASDTQY,TRBJ2-3,-,16,TRBV9
ASSPGQGSGELF,TRBJ2-2,few,12,TRBV18
ASSQQGVTGNTIY,TRBJ1-3,once,13,TRBV6-1
ASSEAGQGIYEQY,TRBJ2-7,-,13,TRBV6-1
ASSLEQGYRNYGYT,TRBJ1-2,-,14,TRBV5-1
ASSGVRTGREQY,TRBJ2-7,-,12,TRBV5-6
ASSWQSNEKLF,TRBJ1-4,once,11,TRBV5-4
ATSREGQGYGYT,TRBJ1-2,-,12,TRBV15
ASSPLWTSGPVDTQY,TRBJ2-3,-,15,TRBV27